This T cell receptor (beta chain) was identified in a study of cytomegalovirus exposure and HLA in healthy donors. Regarding the study as a whole: A later analysis associated around 17,000 TCR beta sequences with HLA alleles at a 0.05 false discovery rate. Data from an earlier analysis indicated that most TCR beta V segments were productive either about 90% or about 30% of the time. What TCR beta sequences reportedly achieved was accurate prediction of HLA-A and HLA-B alleles in most subjects.

Looked up from germline, CDR1 is SGHRS and CDR2 is YFSETQ. CDR3 length equals 18 residues. The J segment lost 3 bases and the V segment lost 4 bases, leaving 12 bases of the junction unmatched. The PCR made use of 60 Vbeta and 13 Jbeta primers. Sequenced by immunoSEQ multiplex PCR; TCRdb stores in-frame clones only, minus some. Among over 100,000 clones listed, about three quarters were seen once. In the case of this clone: What it binds is unknown.

The chain combines TRBV5-1 with TRBJ1-6; 8 bases line up with TRBD1. This sequence originates from a man between 35 and 55 years old in good health and CMV-seropositive. The sample taken for sequencing was PBMCs. CDR3 coding DNA: TGCGCCAGCAGCCCAGGGACAGGCTCCGATCTCTATAATTCACCCCTCCACTTT. It translates to CASSPGTGSDLYNSPLHF.